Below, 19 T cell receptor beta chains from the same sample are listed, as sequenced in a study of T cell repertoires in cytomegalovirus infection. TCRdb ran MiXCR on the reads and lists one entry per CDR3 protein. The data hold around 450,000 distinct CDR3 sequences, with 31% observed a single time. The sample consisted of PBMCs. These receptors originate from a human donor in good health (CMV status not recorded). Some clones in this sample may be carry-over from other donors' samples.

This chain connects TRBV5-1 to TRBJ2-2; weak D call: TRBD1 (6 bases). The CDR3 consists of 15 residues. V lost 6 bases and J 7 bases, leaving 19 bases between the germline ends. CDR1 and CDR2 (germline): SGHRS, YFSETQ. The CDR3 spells CASNGGTGTYGELFF. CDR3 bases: TGCGCCAGCAACGGTGGAACAGGGACGTACGGGGAGCTGTTTTTT. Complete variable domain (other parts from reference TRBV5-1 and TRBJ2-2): KAGVTQTPRYLIKTRGQQVTLSCSPISGHRSVSWYQQTPGQGLQFLFEYFSETQRNKGNFPGRFSGRQFSNSRSEMNVSTLELGDSALYLCASNGGTGTYGELFFGEGSRLTVL.

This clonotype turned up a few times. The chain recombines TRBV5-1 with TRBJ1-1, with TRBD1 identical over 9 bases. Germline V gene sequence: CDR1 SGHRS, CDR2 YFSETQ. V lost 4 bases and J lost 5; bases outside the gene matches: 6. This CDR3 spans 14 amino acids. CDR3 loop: CASSTGTGRTEAFF. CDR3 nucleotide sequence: TGCGCCAGCAGCACAGGGACAGGGAGGACTGAAGCTTTCTTT.

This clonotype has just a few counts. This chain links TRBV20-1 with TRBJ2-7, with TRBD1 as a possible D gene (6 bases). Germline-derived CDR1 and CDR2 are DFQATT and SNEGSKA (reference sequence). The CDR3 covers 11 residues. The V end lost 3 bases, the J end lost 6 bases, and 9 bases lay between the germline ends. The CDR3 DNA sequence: TGCAGTGCTAGTCAGGGGTTCGAGCAGTACTTC. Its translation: CSASQGFEQYF.

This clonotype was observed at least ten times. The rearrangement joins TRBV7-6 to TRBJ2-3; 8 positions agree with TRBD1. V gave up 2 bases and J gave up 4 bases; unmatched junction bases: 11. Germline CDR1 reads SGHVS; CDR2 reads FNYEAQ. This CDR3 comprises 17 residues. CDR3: CASSLRPADRVPDTQYF. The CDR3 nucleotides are TGTGCCAGCAGCTTAAGGCCTGCGGACAGGGTACCAGATACGCAGTATTTT.

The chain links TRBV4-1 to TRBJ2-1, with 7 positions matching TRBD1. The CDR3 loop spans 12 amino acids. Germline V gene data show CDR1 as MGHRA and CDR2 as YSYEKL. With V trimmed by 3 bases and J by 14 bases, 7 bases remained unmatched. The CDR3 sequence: CASSHSGTVKFF. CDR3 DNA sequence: TGCGCCAGCAGCCATTCCGGGACAGTAAAGTTCTTC.

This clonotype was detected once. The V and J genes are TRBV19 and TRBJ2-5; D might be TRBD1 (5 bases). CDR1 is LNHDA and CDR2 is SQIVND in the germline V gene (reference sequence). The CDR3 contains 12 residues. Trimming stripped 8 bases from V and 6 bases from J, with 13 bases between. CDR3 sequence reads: CASGEGVKTQYF. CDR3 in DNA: TGTGCCAGTGGAGAAGGGGTAAAGACCCAGTACTTC.

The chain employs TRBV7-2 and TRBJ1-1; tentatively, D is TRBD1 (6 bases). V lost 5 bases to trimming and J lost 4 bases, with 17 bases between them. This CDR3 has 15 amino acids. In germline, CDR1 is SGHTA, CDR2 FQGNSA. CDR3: CASSPAPGQITEAFF. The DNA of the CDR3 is TGTGCCAGCAGCCCTGCTCCAGGACAGATCACTGAAGCTTTCTTT.

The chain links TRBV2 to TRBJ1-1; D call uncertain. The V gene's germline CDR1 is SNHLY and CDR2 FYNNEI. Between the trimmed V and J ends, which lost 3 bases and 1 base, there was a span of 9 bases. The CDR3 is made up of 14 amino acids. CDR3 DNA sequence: TGTGCCAGCAGTGAGATCCAGGCGAACACTGAAGCTTTCTTT. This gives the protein CASSEIQANTEAFF.

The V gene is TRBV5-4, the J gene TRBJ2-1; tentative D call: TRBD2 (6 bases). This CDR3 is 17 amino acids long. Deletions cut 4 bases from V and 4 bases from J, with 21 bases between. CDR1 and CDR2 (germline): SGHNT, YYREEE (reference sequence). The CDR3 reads CASSAIEDSGAYNEQFF. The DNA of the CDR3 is TGTGCCAGCAGCGCTATCGAGGATAGCGGAGCGTACAATGAGCAGTTCTTC. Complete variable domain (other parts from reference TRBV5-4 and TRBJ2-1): ETGVTQSPTHLIKTRGQQVTLRCSSQSGHNTVSWYQQALGQGPQFIFQYYREEENGRGNFPPRFSGLQFPNYSSELNVNALELDDSALYLCASSAIEDSGAYNEQFFGPGTRLTVL.

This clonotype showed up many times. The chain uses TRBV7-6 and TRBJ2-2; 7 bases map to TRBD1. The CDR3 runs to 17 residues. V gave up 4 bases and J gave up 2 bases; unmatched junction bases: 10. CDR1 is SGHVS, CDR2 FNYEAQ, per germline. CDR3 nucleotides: TGTGCCAGCAGCTCCTACCGACAGGGAAGAAACACCGGGGAGCTGTTTTTT. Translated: CASSSYRQGRNTGELFF.

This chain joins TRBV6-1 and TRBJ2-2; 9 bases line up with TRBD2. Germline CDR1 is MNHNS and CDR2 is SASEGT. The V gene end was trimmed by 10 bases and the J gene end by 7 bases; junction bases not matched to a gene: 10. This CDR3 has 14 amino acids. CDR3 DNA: TGTGCCACAAAGAGCGGGGGGATAATCGGGGAGCTGTTTTTT. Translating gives CATKSGGIIGELFF.

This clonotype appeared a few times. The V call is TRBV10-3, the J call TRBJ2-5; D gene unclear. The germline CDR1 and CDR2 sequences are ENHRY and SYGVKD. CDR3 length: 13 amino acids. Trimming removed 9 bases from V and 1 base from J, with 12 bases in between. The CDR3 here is CAMAPGPQETQYF. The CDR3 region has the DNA TGTGCCATGGCCCCAGGTCCCCAAGAGACCCAGTACTTC.

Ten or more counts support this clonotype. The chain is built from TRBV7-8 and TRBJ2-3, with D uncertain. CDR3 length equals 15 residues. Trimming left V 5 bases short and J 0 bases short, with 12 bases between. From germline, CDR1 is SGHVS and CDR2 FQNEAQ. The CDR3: CASSATVISTDTQYF. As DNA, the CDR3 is TGTGCCAGCAGCGCTACAGTAATTAGCACAGATACGCAGTATTTT.

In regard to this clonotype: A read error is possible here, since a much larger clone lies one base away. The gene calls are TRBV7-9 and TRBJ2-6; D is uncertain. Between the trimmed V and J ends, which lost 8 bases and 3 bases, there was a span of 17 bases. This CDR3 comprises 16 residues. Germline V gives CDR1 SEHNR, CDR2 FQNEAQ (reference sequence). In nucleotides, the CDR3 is TGTGCCAGCGTAGACTTACGGTACTATGGGGCCAACGTCCTGACTTTC. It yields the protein CASVDLRYYGANVLTF.

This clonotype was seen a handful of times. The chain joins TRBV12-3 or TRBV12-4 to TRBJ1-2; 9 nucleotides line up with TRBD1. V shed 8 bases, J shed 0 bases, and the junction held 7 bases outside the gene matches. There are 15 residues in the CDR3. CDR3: CASCSDRGTNYGYTF. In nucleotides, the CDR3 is TGTGCCAGCTGCTCGGACAGGGGTACTAACTATGGCTACACCTTC.

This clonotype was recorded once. The CDR3 nucleotides are TGTGCCTCACACCGGGGGACAGGGTATAATGAGCAGTACTTC. Translation gives CASHRGTGYNEQYF. The V and J genes are TRBV6-2 or TRBV6-3 and TRBJ2-1; 9 nucleotides line up with TRBD1. The J call is uncertain, as TRBJ2-7 better fits the DNA end. Germline CDR1 MNHEY, CDR2 SVGEGT. The CDR3 is 14 amino acids.

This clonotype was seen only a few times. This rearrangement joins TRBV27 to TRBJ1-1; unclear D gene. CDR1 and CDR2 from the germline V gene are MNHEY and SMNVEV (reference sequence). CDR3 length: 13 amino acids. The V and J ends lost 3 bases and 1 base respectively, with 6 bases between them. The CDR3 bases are TGTGCCAGCAGTTTGCGGTGGAACACTGAAGCTTTCTTT. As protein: CASSLRWNTEAFF.

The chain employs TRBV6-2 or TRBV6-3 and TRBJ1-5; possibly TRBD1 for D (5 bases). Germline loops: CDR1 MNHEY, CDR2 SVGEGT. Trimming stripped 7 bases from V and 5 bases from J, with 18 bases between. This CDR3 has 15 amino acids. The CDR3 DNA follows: TGTGCCAGCACCCTGGGATTGGACATTTATCAGCCCCAGCATTTT. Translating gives CASTLGLDIYQPQHF.

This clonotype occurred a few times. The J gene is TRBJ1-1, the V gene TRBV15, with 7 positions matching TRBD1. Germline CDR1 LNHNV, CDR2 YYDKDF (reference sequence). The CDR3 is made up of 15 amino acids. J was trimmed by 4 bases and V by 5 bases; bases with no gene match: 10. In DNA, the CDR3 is TGTGCCACCAGCGTAACAGGGGATTGGGGCACTGAAGCTTTCTTT. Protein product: CATSVTGDWGTEAFF. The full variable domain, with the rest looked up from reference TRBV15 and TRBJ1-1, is DAMVIQNPRYQVTQFGKPVTLSCSQTLNHNVMYWYQQKSSQAPKLLFHYYDKDFNNEADTPDNFQSRRPNTSFCFLDIRSPGLGDTAMYLCATSVTGDWGTEAFFGQGTRLTVV.